This T cell receptor beta chain stems from a study of cytomegalovirus exposure and HLA in healthy donors. Study conclusions and caveats: The majority of CMV-associated TCR beta chains were reported as apparently HLA-restricted in a later analysis. About 150 TCR beta chains were listed as cytomegalovirus-associated.

60 Vbeta and 13 Jbeta primers were used in PCR. Some clones are missing from TCRdb's copy, which holds only in-frame ones; the method was immunoSEQ multiplex PCR. Here the sample spans about 120,000 clones, 80% being singletons. This CDR3 has 15 residues. V lost 7 bases, J lost 3 bases, and 15 bases lay in between. CDR1 is MDHEN and CDR2 is SYDVKM in the germline V gene. On this clone: What it binds is not known.

The sequence was obtained from a female donor in good health and CMV-seronegative. Sequencing input: PBMCs. V gene TRBV28 combines with J gene TRBJ1-4; weak D call: TRBD1 (5 bases). CDR3: CASKDTGTSNEKLFF. CDR3 in DNA: TGTGCCAGCAAGGATACAGGCACGTCTAATGAAAAACTGTTTTTT.